This T cell receptor beta chain derives from a study of blood T cells in healthy people across ages. PBMCs, at least 7 million per sample, were isolated. Sample-barcoded 5' priming and a J-beta primer mix drove a second PCR of about 6 to 12 cycles. A single record per CDR3 protein comes from TCRdb applying MiXCR to the 5' RACE reads. The sample has approximately 800,000 distinct CDR3 sequences, just over 55% seen once. With 0 bases clipped from V and 1 base from J, the junction kept 9 bases outside the gene matches. The germline CDR1 and CDR2 sequences are MNHEY and SVGAGI. CDR3 length: 18 amino acids. Ten or more counts support this clonotype. Its antigen remains unidentified. Whole-study results and caveats: Expanded clonotype shifts may have been confounded, as the donors had an unknown CMV status. Relative to aged donors, long-lived donors carried more naive CD4+ cells and displayed higher diversity. Higher naive T cell percentage went strongly together with higher TCR beta diversity.

The clonotype comes from a man aged 35 to 55 in good health. The chain couples TRBV6-5 to TRBJ1-1; TRBD1 agrees at 9 bases. Input material: blood. The CDR3 DNA sequence: TGTGCCAGCAGTTACTCGGAAATCAGGGACAGGGCGAACACTGAAGCTTTCTTT. Residues: CASSYSEIRDRANTEAFF.